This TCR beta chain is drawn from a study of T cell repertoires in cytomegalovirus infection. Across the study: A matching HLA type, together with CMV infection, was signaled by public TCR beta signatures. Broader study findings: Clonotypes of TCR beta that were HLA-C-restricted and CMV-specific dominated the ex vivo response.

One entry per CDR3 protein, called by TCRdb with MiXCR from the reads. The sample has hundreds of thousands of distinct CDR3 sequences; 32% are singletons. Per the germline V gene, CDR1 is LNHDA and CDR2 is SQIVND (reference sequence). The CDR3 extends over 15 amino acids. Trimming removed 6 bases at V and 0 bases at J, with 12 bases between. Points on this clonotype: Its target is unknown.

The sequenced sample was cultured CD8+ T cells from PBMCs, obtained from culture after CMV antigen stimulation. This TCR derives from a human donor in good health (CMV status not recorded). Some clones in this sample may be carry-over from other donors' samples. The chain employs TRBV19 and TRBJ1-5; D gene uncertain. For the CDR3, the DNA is TGTGCCAGTAGCGCTGACGGGAATAGCAATCAGCCCCAGCATTTT. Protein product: CASSADGNSNQPQHF. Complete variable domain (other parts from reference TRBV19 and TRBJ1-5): DGGITQSPKYLFRKEGQNVTLSCEQNLNHDAMYWYRQDPGQGLRLIYYSQIVNDFQKGDIAEGYSVSREKKESFPLTVTSAQKNPTAFYLCASSADGNSNQPQHFGDGTRLSIL.